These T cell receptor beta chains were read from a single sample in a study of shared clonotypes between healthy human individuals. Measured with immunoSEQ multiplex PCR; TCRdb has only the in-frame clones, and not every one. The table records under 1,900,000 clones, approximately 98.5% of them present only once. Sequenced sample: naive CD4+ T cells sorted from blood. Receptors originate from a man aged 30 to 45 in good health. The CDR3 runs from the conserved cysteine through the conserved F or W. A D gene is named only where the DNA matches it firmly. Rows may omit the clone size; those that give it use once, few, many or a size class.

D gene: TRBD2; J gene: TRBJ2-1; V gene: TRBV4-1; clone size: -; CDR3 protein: CASSQGLAGRSYEQFF; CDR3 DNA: TGCGCCAGCAGCCAGGGACTAGCGGGCCGTTCCTATGAGCAGTTCTTC
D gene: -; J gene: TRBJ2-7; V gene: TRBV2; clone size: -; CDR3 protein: CASSETHSSYEQYF; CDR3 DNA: TGTGCCAGCAGTGAGACGCATTCCTCCTACGAGCAGTACTTC
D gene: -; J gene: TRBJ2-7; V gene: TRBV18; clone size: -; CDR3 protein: CASSPTRLRRGYYEQYF; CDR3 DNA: TGTGCCAGCTCACCCACCCGCCTACGTCGAGGATACTACGAGCAGTACTTC
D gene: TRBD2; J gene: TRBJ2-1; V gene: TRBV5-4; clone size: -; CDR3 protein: CASSSGGRASGRYNEQFF; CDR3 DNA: TGTGCCAGCAGCTCCGGGGGCCGGGCTAGCGGGAGATACAATGAGCAGTTCTTC
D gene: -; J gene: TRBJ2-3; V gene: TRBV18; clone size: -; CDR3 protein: CASHGQIGADTQYF; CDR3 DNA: TGTGCCAGCCATGGGCAGATCGGGGCAGATACGCAGTATTTT
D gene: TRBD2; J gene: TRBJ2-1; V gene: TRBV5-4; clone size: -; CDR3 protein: CASSSAVRTSGLYNEQFF; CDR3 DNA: TGTGCCAGCAGCTCGGCAGTCAGGACTAGCGGCCTCTACAATGAGCAGTTCTTC
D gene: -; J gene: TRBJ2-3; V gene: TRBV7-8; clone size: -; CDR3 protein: CASSLSGRHTDTQYF; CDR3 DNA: TGTGCCAGCAGCTTATCTGGCAGGCATACAGATACGCAGTATTTT
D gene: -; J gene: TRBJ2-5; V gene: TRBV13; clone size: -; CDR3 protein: CASSLAFERGETQYF; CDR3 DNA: TGTGCCAGCAGCTTAGCCTTTGAGCGAGGGGAGACCCAGTACTTC
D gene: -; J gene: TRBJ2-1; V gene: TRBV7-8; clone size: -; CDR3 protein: CASSSITGAGYNEQFF; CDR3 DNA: TGTGCCAGCAGCTCGATTACAGGGGCGGGGTACAATGAGCAGTTCTTC
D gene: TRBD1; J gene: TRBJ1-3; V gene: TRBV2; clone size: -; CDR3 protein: CASSETGIDSGNTIYF; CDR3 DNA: TGTGCCAGCAGTGAGACAGGGATCGACTCTGGAAACACCATATATTTT
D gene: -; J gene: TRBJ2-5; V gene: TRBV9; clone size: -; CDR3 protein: CASSVDSTRQETQYF; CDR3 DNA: TGTGCCAGCAGCGTAGATTCGACAAGACAAGAGACCCAGTACTTC
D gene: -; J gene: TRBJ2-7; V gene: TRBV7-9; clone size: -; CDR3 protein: CASSPAGVTLYEQYF; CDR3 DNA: TGTGCCAGCAGCCCAGCGGGTGTAACCCTATACGAGCAGTACTTC
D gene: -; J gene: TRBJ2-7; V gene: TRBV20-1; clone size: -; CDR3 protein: CSASSAHEQYF; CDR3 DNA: TGCAGTGCTAGTTCAGCACACGAGCAGTACTTC
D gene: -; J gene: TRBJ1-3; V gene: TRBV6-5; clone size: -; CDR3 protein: CASSSQIPLLGNTIYF; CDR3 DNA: TGTGCCAGCAGTTCACAAATCCCGTTATTGGGAAACACCATATATTTT
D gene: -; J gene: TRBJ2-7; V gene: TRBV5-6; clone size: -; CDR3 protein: CASVSTGYEQYF; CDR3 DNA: TGTGCCAGCGTATCGACAGGCTACGAGCAGTACTTC
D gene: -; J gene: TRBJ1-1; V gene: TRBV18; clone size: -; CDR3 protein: CASSQLGQPNTEAFF; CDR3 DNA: TGTGCCAGCTCACAACTCGGACAGCCGAACACTGAAGCTTTCTTT
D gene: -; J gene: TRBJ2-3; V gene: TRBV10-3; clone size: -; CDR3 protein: CAITDFKASDTQYF; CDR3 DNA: TGTGCCATCACTGACTTTAAGGCTTCAGATACGCAGTATTTT
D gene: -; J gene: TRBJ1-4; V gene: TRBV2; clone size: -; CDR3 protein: CASGGRDREKLFF; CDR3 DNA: TGTGCCAGCGGGGGCAGAGATCGTGAAAAACTGTTTTTT
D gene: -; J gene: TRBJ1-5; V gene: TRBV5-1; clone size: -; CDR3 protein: CASSPGGRDQPQHF; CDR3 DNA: TGCGCCAGCAGCCCGGGGGGCAGGGATCAGCCCCAGCATTTT
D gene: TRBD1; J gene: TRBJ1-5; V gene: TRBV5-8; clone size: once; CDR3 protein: CASSLGDSSNQPQHF; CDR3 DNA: TGTGCCAGCAGCTTGGGGGACAGCTCTAATCAGCCCCAGCATTTT
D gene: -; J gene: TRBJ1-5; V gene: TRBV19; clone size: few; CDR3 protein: CASSISGENQPQHF; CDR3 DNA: TGTGCCAGTAGTATATCAGGCGAGAATCAGCCCCAGCATTTT
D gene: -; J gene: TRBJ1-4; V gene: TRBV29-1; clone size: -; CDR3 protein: CSVEDLGVREKLFF; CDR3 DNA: TGCAGCGTTGAAGATCTGGGGGTAAGGGAAAAACTGTTTTTT
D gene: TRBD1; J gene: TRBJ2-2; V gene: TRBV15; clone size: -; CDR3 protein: CATSRGTAPNTGELFF; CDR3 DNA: TGTGCCACCAGCAGGGGGACAGCTCCGAACACCGGGGAGCTGTTTTTT
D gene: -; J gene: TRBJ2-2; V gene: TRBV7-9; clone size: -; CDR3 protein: CASSLAGGFDGELFF; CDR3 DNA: TGTGCCAGCAGCTTAGCAGGGGGATTTGACGGGGAGCTGTTTTTT
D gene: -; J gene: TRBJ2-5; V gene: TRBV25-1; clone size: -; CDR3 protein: CASRTPGETQYF; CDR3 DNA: TGTGCCAGCAGGACTCCTGGGGAGACCCAGTACTTC
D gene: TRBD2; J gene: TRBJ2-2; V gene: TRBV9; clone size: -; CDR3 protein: CASSVELAGGPGELFF; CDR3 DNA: TGTGCCAGCAGCGTAGAACTAGCGGGAGGTCCCGGGGAGCTGTTTTTT
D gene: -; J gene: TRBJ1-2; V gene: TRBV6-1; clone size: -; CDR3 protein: CASSSGLRSNGYTF; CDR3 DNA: TGTGCCAGCAGTTCGGGACTGCGATCAAATGGCTACACCTTC
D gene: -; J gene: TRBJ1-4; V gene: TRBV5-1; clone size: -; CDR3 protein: CASSLGQTNEKLFF; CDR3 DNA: TGCGCCAGCAGCTTGGGGCAAACTAATGAAAAACTGTTTTTT
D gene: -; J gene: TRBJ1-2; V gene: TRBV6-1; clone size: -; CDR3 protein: CASSEENRGYGYTF; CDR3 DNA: TGTGCCAGCAGTGAGGAAAACCGAGGCTATGGCTACACCTTC
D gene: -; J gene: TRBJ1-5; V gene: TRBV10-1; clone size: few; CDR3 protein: CASSEAPDQPQHF; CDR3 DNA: TGCGCCAGCAGTGAGGCTCCCGATCAGCCCCAGCATTTT
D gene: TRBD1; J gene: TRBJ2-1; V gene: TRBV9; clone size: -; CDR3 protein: CASSHRQGADAYNEQFF; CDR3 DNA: TGTGCCAGCAGCCACCGACAGGGGGCGGATGCCTACAATGAGCAGTTCTTC